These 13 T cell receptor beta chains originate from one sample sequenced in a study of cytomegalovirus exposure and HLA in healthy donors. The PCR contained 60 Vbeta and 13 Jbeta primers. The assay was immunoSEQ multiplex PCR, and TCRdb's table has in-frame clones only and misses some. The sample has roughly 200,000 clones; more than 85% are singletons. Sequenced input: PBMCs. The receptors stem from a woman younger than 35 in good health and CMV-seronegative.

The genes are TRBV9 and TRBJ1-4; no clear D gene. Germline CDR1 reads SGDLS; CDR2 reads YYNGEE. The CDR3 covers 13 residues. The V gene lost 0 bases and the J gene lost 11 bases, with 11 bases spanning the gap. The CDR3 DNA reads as TGTGCCAGCAGCGTAGTGGGGAGCGGGAAACTGTTTTTT. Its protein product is CASSVVGSGKLFF.

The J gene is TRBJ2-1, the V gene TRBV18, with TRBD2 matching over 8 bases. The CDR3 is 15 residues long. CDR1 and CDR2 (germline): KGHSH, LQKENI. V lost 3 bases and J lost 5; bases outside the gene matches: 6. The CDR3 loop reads CASSPTSGPNNEQFF. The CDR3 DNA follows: TGTGCCAGCTCACCCACTAGCGGACCTAACAATGAGCAGTTCTTC.

The CDR3 loop reads CASSYHGGAEPGELFF. The DNA of the CDR3 is TGTGCCAGCAGTTATCACGGGGGAGCGGAGCCCGGGGAGCTGTTTTTT. The chain recombines TRBV6-5 with TRBJ2-2; D is perhaps TRBD2 (6 bases). The CDR3 loop spans 16 amino acids. The V end lost 3 bases, the J end lost 6 bases, and 17 bases lay between the germline ends. Germline V gene sequence: CDR1 MNHEY, CDR2 SVGAGI.

The CDR3 DNA reads as TGTGCCAGTACTGACAGGGGCAGATCACCCCTCCACTTT. Translation gives CASTDRGRSPLHF. The rearrangement joins TRBV19 to TRBJ1-6; TRBD1 matches 8 bases. Germline V gene data show CDR1 as LNHDA and CDR2 as SQIVND (reference sequence). V was pared by 7 bases and J by 10 bases, with 6 bases of the junction left unmatched. The CDR3 has 13 residues.

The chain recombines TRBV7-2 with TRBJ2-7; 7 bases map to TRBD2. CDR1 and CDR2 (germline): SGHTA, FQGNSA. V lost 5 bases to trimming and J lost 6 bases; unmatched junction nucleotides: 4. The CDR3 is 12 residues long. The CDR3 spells CASSAGVSEQYF. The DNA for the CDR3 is TGTGCCAGCAGCGCGGGAGTCTCCGAGCAGTACTTC.

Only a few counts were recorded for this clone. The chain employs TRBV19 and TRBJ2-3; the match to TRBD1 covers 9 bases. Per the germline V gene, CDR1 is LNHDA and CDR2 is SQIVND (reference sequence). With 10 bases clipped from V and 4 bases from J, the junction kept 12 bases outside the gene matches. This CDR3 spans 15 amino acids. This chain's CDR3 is CATTLGQGLPDTQYF. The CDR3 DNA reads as TGTGCCACCACCCTAGGACAGGGGTTACCAGATACGCAGTATTTT.

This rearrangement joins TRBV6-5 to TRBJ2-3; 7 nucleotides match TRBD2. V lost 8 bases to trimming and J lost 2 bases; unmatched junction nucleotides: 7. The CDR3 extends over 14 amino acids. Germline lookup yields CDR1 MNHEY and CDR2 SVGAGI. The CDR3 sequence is CASSQREATDTQYF. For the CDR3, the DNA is TGTGCCAGCTCTCAGCGGGAAGCCACAGATACGCAGTATTTT.

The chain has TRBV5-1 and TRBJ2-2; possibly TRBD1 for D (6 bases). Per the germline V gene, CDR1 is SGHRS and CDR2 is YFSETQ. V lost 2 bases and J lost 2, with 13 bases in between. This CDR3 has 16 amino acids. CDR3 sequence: CASSFGQTRNTGELFF. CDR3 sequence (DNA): TGCGCCAGCAGCTTCGGACAGACAAGAAACACCGGGGAGCTGTTTTTT. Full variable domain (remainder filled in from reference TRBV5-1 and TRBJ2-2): KAGVTQTPRYLIKTRGQQVTLSCSPISGHRSVSWYQQTPGQGLQFLFEYFSETQRNKGNFPGRFSGRQFSNSRSEMNVSTLELGDSALYLCASSFGQTRNTGELFFGEGSRLTVL.

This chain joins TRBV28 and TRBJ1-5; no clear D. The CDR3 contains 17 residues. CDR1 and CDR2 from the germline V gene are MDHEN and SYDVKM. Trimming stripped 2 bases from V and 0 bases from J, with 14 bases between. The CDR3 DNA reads TGTGCCAGCAGTTTAAGCAGGCGGGCATATAGCAATCAGCCCCAGCATTTT. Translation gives CASSLSRRAYSNQPQHF. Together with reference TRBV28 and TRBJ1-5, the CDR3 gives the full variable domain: DVKVTQSSRYLVKRTGEKVFLECVQDMDHENMFWYRQDPGLGLRLIYFSYDVKMKEKGDIPEGYSVSREKKERFSLILESASTNQTSMYLCASSLSRRAYSNQPQHFGDGTRLSIL.

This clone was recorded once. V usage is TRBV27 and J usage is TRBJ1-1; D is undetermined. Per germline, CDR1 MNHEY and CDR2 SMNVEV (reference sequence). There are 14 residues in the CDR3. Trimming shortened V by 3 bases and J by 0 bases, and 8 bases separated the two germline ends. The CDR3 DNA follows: TGTGCCAGCAGTTTTGCAAGCATGAACACTGAAGCTTTCTTT. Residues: CASSFASMNTEAFF.

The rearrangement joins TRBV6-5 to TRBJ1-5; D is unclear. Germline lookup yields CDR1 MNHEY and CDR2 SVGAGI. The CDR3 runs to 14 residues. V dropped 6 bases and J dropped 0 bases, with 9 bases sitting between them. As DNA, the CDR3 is TGTGCCAGCAGCCCCGCCTATAGCAATCAGCCCCAGCATTTT. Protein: CASSPAYSNQPQHF.

The CDR3 sequence is CASSSISGGATDTQYF. The CDR3 DNA sequence: TGTGCCAGCAGCTCTATTAGCGGGGGGGCGACAGATACGCAGTATTTT. The J gene is TRBJ2-3, the V gene TRBV7-9, with 11 nucleotides matching TRBD2. Germline V gene sequence: CDR1 SEHNR, CDR2 FQNEAQ (reference sequence). This CDR3 region has 16 residues. The V and J ends lost 4 bases and 3 bases, in that order; junction bases with no gene match: 6.

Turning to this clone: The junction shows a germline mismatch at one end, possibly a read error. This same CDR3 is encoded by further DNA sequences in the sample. The CDR3 spells CAISESTASGDYNEQFF. The CDR3, as DNA: TGTGCCATCAGTGAGTCGACGGCTAGCGGGGACTACAACGAGCAGTTCTTC. The genes are TRBV10-3 and TRBJ2-1; TRBD2 matches 9 bases. CDR3 length equals 17 residues. From germline, CDR1 is ENHRY and CDR2 SYGVKD.